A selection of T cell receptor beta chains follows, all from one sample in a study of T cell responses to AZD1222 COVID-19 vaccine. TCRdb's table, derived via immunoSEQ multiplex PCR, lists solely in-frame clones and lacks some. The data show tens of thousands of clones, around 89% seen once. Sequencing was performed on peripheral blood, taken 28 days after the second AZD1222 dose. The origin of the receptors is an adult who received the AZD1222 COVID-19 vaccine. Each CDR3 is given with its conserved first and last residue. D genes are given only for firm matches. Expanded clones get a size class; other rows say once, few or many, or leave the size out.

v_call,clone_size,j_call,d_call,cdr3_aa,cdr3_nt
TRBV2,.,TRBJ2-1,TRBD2,CASRLAGAGNEQFF,TGTGCCAGCAGACTAGCGGGAGCGGGGAATGAGCAGTTCTTC
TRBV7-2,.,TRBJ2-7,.,CASSLFGGSSYEQYF,TGTGCCAGCAGCTTATTCGGGGGAAGCTCCTACGAGCAGTACTTC
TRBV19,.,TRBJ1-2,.,CASIPGGLYYGYTF,TGTGCCAGTATTCCGGGGGGGCTCTACTATGGCTACACCTTC
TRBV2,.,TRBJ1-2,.,CASRTDYYGYTF,TGTGCCAGCCGGACAGACTACTATGGCTACACCTTC
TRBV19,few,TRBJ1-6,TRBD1,CASSLGTEGSPLHF,TGTGCCAGTAGTCTCGGGACAGAAGGTTCACCCCTCCACTTT
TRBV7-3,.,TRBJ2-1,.,CASSFGGVQFF,TGTGCCAGCAGCTTCGGAGGAGTTCAGTTCTTC
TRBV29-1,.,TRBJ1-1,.,CSASYTREEAFF,TGCAGCGCCTCGTACACCAGGGAGGAAGCTTTCTTT
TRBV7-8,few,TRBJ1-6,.,CASSLDGINSPLHF,TGTGCCAGCAGCTTAGATGGCATTAATTCACCCCTCCACTTT
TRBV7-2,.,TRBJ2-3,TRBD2,CASSLARGGQDTQYF,TGTGCCAGCAGCTTAGCACGGGGGGGGCAAGATACGCAGTATTTT
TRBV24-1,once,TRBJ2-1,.,CATSGPLLENHGEQFF,TGTGCCACCAGTGGCCCTCTACTAGAGAACCACGGTGAGCAGTTCTTC
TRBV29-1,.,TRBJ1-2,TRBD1,CSALTGYSYTF,TGCAGCGCCCTGACAGGGTATAGCTACACCTTC